Following are 11 T cell receptor beta chains from one sample sequenced in a study of regulatory T cells in long-lasting Graves disease. The sample's time point: newly diagnosed GD, antithyroid drugs for less than 3 months. TCR sequences were obtained from RNA taken from PBMCs. Combining iRepertoire HTBI primers with Arm-PCR of CDR3 regions, the authors built TCR beta libraries. TCRdb passed the multiplex PCR reads through MiXCR, listing each CDR3 protein once. The table lists 200,000 to 250,000 distinct CDR3 sequences, around 20% of them singletons. The sample was peripheral blood mononuclear cells (PBMCs), taken at new diagnosis, from a patient treated with antithyroid drugs. These receptors all stem from a female donor with Graves disease.

In this sample, this clonotype turned up many times. V gene TRBV2 combines with J gene TRBJ1-4, with TRBD1 identical over 7 bases. Germline V lookup: CDR1 SNHLY, CDR2 FYNNEI. The V gene end was trimmed by 7 bases and the J gene end by 4 bases; junction bases not matched to a gene: 9. The CDR3 is 15 residues long. CDR3 protein: CASNLQGRGNEKLFF. The CDR3 DNA follows: TGTGCCAGCAACTTACAGGGGAGGGGTAATGAAAAACTGTTTTTT.

A remark on this clonotype: A read error may explain this, as a much larger clone is one base away. Since no conserved phenylalanine or tryptophan closes the CDR3, a read error is the likely cause. The chain employs TRBV20-1 and TRBJ2-3; unclear D gene. V lost 3 bases to trimming and J lost 5 bases, with 6 bases between them. This CDR3 has 11 residues. The germline V gene has CDR1 DFQATT and CDR2 SNEGSKA (reference sequence). The CDR3 DNA reads as TGCAGTGCTAGGAAGGGAGATACGCAGTATCTT. Translating it yields CSARKGDTQYL.

V usage is TRBV7-9 and J usage is TRBJ1-1, with D perhaps TRBD1 (6 bases). The CDR3 is 14 amino acids. CDR1 and CDR2 from the germline V gene are SEHNR and FQNEAQ (reference sequence). V was shortened by 0 bases and J by 6 bases, with 11 bases between the two germline ends. DNA for the CDR3: TGTGCCAGCAGCTTAGCCGGGGGGCTAGCTGAAGCTTTCTTT. This gives the protein CASSLAGGLAEAFF.

The chain joins TRBV2 to TRBJ1-4, with 9 positions matching TRBD1. Germline-derived CDR1 and CDR2 are SNHLY and FYNNEI. Trimming at V came to 5 bases and at J to 10 bases, leaving 14 bases not matched to a gene. This CDR3 has 16 residues. CDR3 protein: CASSFAAGTGRGKLFF. The CDR3 DNA reads as TGTGCCAGCAGTTTTGCTGCCGGGACAGGGCGCGGAAAACTGTTTTTT.

This clonotype was recorded at least ten times. The chain uses TRBV20-1 and TRBJ2-2; 8 nucleotides line up with TRBD2. The CDR3 length is 14 residues. Trimming removed 1 base from V and 5 bases from J; junction bases left unmatched: 3. Germline V lookup: CDR1 DFQATT, CDR2 SNEGSKA (reference sequence). The CDR3 sequence: CSARGGGLTGELFF. The CDR3, as DNA: TGCAGTGCTAGAGGCGGGGGGCTAACCGGGGAGCTGTTTTTT.

This clonotype occurred many times. The rearrangement links TRBV5-1 to TRBJ2-3; 10 nucleotides line up with TRBD2. The trim removed 5 bases at V and 3 bases at J, leaving 12 bases unmatched. Germline V lookup: CDR1 SGHRS, CDR2 YFSETQ. This CDR3 contains 17 residues. The CDR3 bases are TGCGCCAGCAGTTCGAACGGACCGGGACTAGCGACAGATACGCAGTATTTT. This codes for CASSSNGPGLATDTQYF.

This clonotype was seen ten or more times. V gene TRBV20-1 combines with J gene TRBJ2-3; 9 nucleotides align to TRBD1. Germline V gives CDR1 DFQATT, CDR2 SNEGSKA (reference sequence). The CDR3 is made up of 14 amino acids. The V segment lost 0 bases and the J segment 4 bases; nucleotides outside the gene matches: 2. Written as DNA, the CDR3 is TGCAGTGCTAGAGACGACAGGGGGGCAGATACGCAGTATTTT. Encoded protein: CSARDDRGADTQYF.

This clonotype was recorded many times. The J gene is TRBJ2-7, the V gene TRBV11-3; D unresolved. The V and J ends lost 1 base and 3 bases respectively, with 13 bases between them. CDR1 is SGHNT and CDR2 is YENEEA in the germline V gene. This CDR3 is built from 15 residues. The CDR3 region is CASSLVGDLVYEQYF. For the CDR3, the DNA is TGTGCCAGCAGCTTAGTGGGTGATCTGGTCTACGAGCAGTACTTC.

This clonotype was picked up a small number of times. The V and J genes are TRBV7-6 and TRBJ1-3, with a tentative D call TRBD1 (6 bases). CDR1 and CDR2 (germline): SGHVS, FNYEAQ. The CDR3 extends over 13 amino acids. V was shortened by 5 bases and J by 8 bases, with 13 bases between the two germline ends. The CDR3 reads CASSPGHWDTIYF. CDR3 in DNA: TGTGCCAGCAGCCCGGGACATTGGGACACCATATATTTT.

This clonotype was counted many times. CDR3 residues: CASSLIQADSPLHF. CDR3 nucleotide sequence: TGTGCCAGCAGCCTAATCCAGGCTGATTCACCCCTCCACTTT. The rearrangement joins TRBV7-2 to TRBJ1-6; D gene uncertain. The V gene's germline CDR1 is SGHTA and CDR2 FQGNSA. The CDR3 spans 14 residues. The germline V and J ends were trimmed by 5 bases and 8 bases, with 13 bases remaining between them.

This clonotype has a count of ten or more. This sequence joins TRBV6-2 or TRBV6-3 and TRBJ2-1, with D possibly being TRBD2 (5 bases). The CDR3 runs to 14 residues. V was clipped by 2 bases and J by 6 bases, with 11 bases between them. Per the germline V gene, CDR1 is MNHEY and CDR2 is SVGEGT. CDR3 coding DNA: TGTGCCAGCAGTTACGGTGCGGGCGGCAATGAGCAGTTCTTC. Its translation: CASSYGAGGNEQFF.